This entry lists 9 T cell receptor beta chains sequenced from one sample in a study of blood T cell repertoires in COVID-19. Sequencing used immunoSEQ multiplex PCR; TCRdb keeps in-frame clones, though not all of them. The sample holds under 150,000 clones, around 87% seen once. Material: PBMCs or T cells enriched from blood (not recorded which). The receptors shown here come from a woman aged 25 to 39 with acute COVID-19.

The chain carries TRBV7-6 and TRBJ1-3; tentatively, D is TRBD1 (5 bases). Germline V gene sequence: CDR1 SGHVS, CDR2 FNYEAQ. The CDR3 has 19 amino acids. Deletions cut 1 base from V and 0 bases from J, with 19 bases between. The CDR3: CASSLGQRQGGFSGNTIYF. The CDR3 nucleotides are TGTGCCAGCAGCTTAGGCCAACGGCAGGGAGGTTTCTCTGGAAACACCATATATTTT.

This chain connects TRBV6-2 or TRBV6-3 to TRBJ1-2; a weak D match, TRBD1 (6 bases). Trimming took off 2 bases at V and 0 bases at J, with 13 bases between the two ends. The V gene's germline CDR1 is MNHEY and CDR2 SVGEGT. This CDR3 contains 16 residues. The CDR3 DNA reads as TGTGCCAGCAGTTACCGACAGGAATTTCCTAACTATGGCTACACCTTC. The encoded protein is CASSYRQEFPNYGYTF.

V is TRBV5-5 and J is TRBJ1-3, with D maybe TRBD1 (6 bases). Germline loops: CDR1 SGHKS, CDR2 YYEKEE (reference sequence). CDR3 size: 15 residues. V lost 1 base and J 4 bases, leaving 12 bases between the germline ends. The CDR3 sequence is CASSLLTGQGNTIYF. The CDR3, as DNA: TGTGCCAGCAGCTTGTTAACGGGACAAGGAAACACCATATATTTT.

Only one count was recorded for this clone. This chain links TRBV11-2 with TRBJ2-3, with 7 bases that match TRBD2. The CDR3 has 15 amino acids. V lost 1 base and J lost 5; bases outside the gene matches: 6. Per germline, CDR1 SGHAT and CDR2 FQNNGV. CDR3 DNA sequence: TGTGCCAGCAGCTTAGGGGTAATAGCGGGAGATACGCAGTATTTT. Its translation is CASSLGVIAGDTQYF.

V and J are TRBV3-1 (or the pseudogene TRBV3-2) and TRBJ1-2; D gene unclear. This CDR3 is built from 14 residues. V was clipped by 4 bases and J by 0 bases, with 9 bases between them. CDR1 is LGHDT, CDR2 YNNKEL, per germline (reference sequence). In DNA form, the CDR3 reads TGTGCCAGCAGCCGTGTGGGAGCTAACTATGGCTACACCTTC. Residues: CASSRVGANYGYTF.

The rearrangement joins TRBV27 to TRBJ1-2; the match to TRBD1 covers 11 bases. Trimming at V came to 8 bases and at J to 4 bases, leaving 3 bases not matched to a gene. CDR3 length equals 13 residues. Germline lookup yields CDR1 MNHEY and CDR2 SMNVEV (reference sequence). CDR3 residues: CASGDRGVYGYTF. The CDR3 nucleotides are TGTGCCAGCGGGGACAGGGGGGTCTATGGCTACACCTTC.

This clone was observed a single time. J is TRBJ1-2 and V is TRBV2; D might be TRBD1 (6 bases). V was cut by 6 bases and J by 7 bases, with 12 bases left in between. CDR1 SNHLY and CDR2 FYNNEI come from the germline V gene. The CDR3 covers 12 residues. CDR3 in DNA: TGTGCCAGCAGCTCACAGGGTTTTGGCTACACCTTC. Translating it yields CASSSQGFGYTF.

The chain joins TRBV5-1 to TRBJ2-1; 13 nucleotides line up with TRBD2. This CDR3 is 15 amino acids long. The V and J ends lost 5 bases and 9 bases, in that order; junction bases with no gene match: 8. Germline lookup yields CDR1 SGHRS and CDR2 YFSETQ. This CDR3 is CASRSGLAGAGEQFF. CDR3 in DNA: TGCGCCAGCAGATCTGGACTAGCGGGAGCAGGTGAGCAGTTCTTC.

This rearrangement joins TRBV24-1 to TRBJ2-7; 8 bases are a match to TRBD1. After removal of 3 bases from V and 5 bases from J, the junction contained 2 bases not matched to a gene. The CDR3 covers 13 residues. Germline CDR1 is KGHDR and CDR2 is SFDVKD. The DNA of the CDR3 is TGTGCCACCAGTGATCCACAGGGGGACGAGCAGTACTTC. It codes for CATSDPQGDEQYF.